This passage covers 18 T cell receptor beta chains from one sample sequenced in a study of shared clonotypes between healthy human individuals (TCRdb year 2020). To prepare the library, the immunoSEQ multiplex PCR assay was applied. Drawn from immuneACCESS, this table holds only the in-frame rearrangements with V and J called that TCRdb kept. Clones are partly lost; checked studies trace under half to an unresolved V gene and leave the rest unexplained. This sample lists some 2.1 million clones; roughly 96% were detected once. About 0.13% of the sample lies in the top ten. Material: naive CD4+ T cells sorted from blood. The cell subset or site tag for this specimen amounts to: CD45RA+ positively selected. The receptors come from a young man in good health.

V usage is TRBV7-6 and J usage is TRBJ1-2; 7 bases fit TRBD1. With 1 base clipped from V and 2 bases from J, the junction kept 4 bases outside the gene matches. The CDR3 is made up of 15 amino acids. CDR1 and CDR2 from the germline V gene are SGHVS and FNYEAQ. CDR3 coding DNA: TGTGCCAGCAGCTTAGGGCAGGGGGGAAACTATGGCTACACCTTC. Its protein product is CASSLGQGGNYGYTF. The entire variable domain, with the rest obtained from reference TRBV7-6 and TRBJ1-2, is as follows: GAGVSQSPRYKVTKRGQDVALRCDPISGHVSLYWYRQALGQGPEFLTYFNYEAQQDKSGLPNDRFSAERPEGSISTLTIQRTEQRDSAMYRCASSLGQGGNYGYTFGSGTRLTVV.

This chain uses TRBV6-5 with TRBJ1-2; possibly TRBD1 for D (5 bases). The CDR3 spans 14 residues. V was clipped by 2 bases and J by 7 bases, with 14 bases between them. From germline, CDR1 is MNHEY and CDR2 SVGAGI. Here the CDR3 reads CASSYAMGLSGYTF. The CDR3 DNA reads as TGTGCCAGCAGTTACGCGATGGGACTTAGTGGCTACACCTTC.

The chain recombines TRBV30 with TRBJ1-5, with TRBD1 identical over 9 bases. CDR3 length equals 15 residues. CDR1 is GTSNPN and CDR2 is SVGIG in the germline V gene (reference sequence). Losses at the gene ends were 0 bases for V and 7 bases for J; bases not matched to a gene: 7. DNA of the CDR3: TGTGCCTGGAGTGTAGGGACAGGGCAGCGGCAGCCCCAGCATTTT. It yields the protein CAWSVGTGQRQPQHF.

A note on this clone: Within the sample, other DNA sequences also encode this same CDR3. The chain combines TRBV28 with TRBJ1-1, with D perhaps matching TRBD1 (5 bases). Looked up from germline, CDR1 is MDHEN and CDR2 is SYDVKM. The V gene lost 2 bases and the J gene lost 2 bases, with 9 bases spanning the gap. This CDR3 comprises 14 residues. The CDR3 nucleotides are TGTGCCAGCAGTTTAGCGGGGGTAAACACTGAAGCTTTCTTT. Translating it yields CASSLAGVNTEAFF.

The V gene is TRBV28, the J gene TRBJ2-4; the D is unclear. Germline V gives CDR1 MDHEN, CDR2 SYDVKM. With 3 bases removed from V and 2 bases from J, the gap between germline ends came to 5 bases. The CDR3 contains 13 residues. CDR3: CASSLNPKNIQYF. CDR3 DNA: TGTGCCAGCAGTTTGAACCCCAAAAACATTCAGTACTTC.

This chain links TRBV5-1 with TRBJ2-3, with D possibly matching TRBD1 (6 bases). Germline-derived CDR1 and CDR2 are SGHRS and YFSETQ. The CDR3 runs 16 residues. V was trimmed by 0 bases and J by 1 base, leaving 12 bases between them. CDR3 loop: CASSLDDRTRTDTQYF. CDR3 DNA: TGCGCCAGCAGCTTGGATGACAGGACCCGCACAGATACGCAGTATTTT.

The gene calls are TRBV2 and TRBJ2-5, with 8 bases that match TRBD2. The V and J ends lost 4 bases and 4 bases, in that order; junction bases with no gene match: 11. CDR1 and CDR2 from the germline V gene are SNHLY and FYNNEI. This CDR3 is 16 amino acids long. CDR3 bases: TGTGCCAGCAGTGTGGCGGGGGGCACCATCGGAGAGACCCAGTACTTC. Translation: CASSVAGGTIGETQYF.

This chain links TRBV14 with TRBJ2-2; TRBD2 is a possible D gene (6 bases). The CDR3 loop spans 16 amino acids. V gave up 0 bases and J gave up 4 bases, with 12 bases separating them. Germline CDR1 and CDR2: SGHDN and FVKESK. The CDR3 loop reads CASSQDGGRVTGELFF. The CDR3 DNA reads TGTGCCAGCAGCCAAGATGGAGGGCGGGTCACCGGGGAGCTGTTTTTT.

This chain's CDR3 is CSVDTYTEAFF. CDR3 DNA sequence: TGCAGCGTCGACACGTACACTGAAGCTTTCTTT. V and J are TRBV29-1 and TRBJ1-1; D ambiguous. CDR1 and CDR2 from the germline V gene are SQVTM and ANQGSEA. This CDR3 contains 11 residues. V lost 6 bases and J lost 3, with 8 bases in between. Complete variable domain (other parts from reference TRBV29-1 and TRBJ1-1): SAVISQKPSRDICQRGTSLTIQCQVDSQVTMMFWYRQQPGQSLTLIATANQGSEATYESGFVIDKFPISRPNLTFSTLTVSNMSPEDSSIYLCSVDTYTEAFFGQGTRLTVV.

This chain links TRBV19 with TRBJ1-5; the D is unclear. The CDR3 extends over 15 amino acids. Looked up from germline, CDR1 is LNHDA and CDR2 is SQIVND (reference sequence). V lost 1 base and J lost 11, with 18 bases in between. The DNA of the CDR3 is TGTGCCAGTAGTATAGCAGAGACACTAAGGTTGGCCCAGCATTTT. Protein sequence: CASSIAETLRLAQHF.

This chain connects TRBV7-9 to TRBJ2-1, with D possibly being TRBD2 (5 bases). V was cut by 5 bases and J by 1 base, with 12 bases left in between. Germline V gene sequence: CDR1 SEHNR, CDR2 FQNEAQ (reference sequence). The CDR3 consists of 15 residues. The CDR3 loop is CASSVSSGSYNEQFF. The DNA of the CDR3 is TGTGCCAGCAGCGTGAGTTCGGGGTCCTACAATGAGCAGTTCTTC.

The chain carries TRBV11-2 and TRBJ2-4; TRBD2 is a possible D gene (5 bases). From germline, CDR1 is SGHAT and CDR2 FQNNGV. The V end lost 3 bases, the J end lost 8 bases, and 14 bases lay between the germline ends. This CDR3 contains 14 residues. The CDR3 spells CASSLRAIGDIQYF. The CDR3 DNA follows: TGTGCCAGCAGCTTGAGGGCGATAGGAGACATTCAGTACTTC.

The J gene is TRBJ2-7, the V gene TRBV5-4, with 11 bases lining up with TRBD2. The CDR3 contains 17 residues. The V gene end was trimmed by 0 bases and the J gene end by 0 bases; junction bases not matched to a gene: 5. Germline V gene lookup returns CDR1 SGHNT and CDR2 YYREEE (reference sequence). CDR3 loop: CASSLGSGLAGSYEQYF. The CDR3 DNA follows: TGTGCCAGCAGCTTGGGGAGCGGACTAGCGGGCTCCTACGAGCAGTACTTC.

The chain is built from TRBV6-1 and TRBJ2-7, with D maybe TRBD2 (5 bases). V lost 6 bases to trimming and J lost 3 bases, with 9 bases between them. Looked up from germline, CDR1 is MNHNS and CDR2 is SASEGT. The CDR3 extends over 12 amino acids. The DNA for the CDR3 is TGTGCCAGCAGCGCCGGACTCTACGAGCAGTACTTC. It translates to CASSAGLYEQYF.

The chain uses TRBV5-1 and TRBJ2-5; D gene unclear. The V end lost 0 bases, the J end lost 2 bases, and 17 bases lay between the germline ends. The CDR3 runs to 17 residues. In germline, CDR1 is SGHRS, CDR2 YFSETQ. This chain's CDR3 is CASSLAATTVGQETQYF. DNA of the CDR3: TGCGCCAGCAGCTTGGCCGCAACTACAGTGGGGCAAGAGACCCAGTACTTC.

This chain links TRBV7-6 with TRBJ2-7; D unresolved. This CDR3 is built from 14 residues. In germline, CDR1 is SGHVS, CDR2 FNYEAQ. V lost 5 bases to trimming and J lost 0 bases, with 11 bases between them. CDR3 residues: CASSPLPGSYEQYF. CDR3 coding DNA: TGTGCCAGCAGCCCCCTTCCAGGCTCCTACGAGCAGTACTTC.

Regarding this clone: The same CDR3 is also encoded by other DNA sequences in this sample. The chain employs TRBV30 and TRBJ1-5, with a tentative D call TRBD1 (5 bases). The CDR3 has 13 residues. CDR1 is GTSNPN, CDR2 SVGIG, per germline (reference sequence). V was pared by 0 bases and J by 7 bases, with 10 bases between. DNA for the CDR3: TGTGCCTGGAGTGTACAAGGGGTCCAGCCCCAGCATTTT. Translation: CAWSVQGVQPQHF.

The chain joins TRBV6-6 to TRBJ2-7; D is undetermined. The V gene lost 6 bases and the J gene lost 1 base, with 10 bases spanning the gap. Per the germline V gene, CDR1 is MNHNY and CDR2 is SVGAGI (reference sequence). The CDR3 sequence is 13 residues long. In DNA, the CDR3 is TGTGCCAGCAGAATTCGAGCGTCCTACGAGCAGTACTTC. Translating gives CASRIRASYEQYF.